The next 25 T cell receptor beta chains were all read from a single sample in a study of blood T cell repertoires in COVID-19. Data came from immunoSEQ multiplex PCR; TCRdb stores just in-frame clones and leaves some out. This table holds 30,000 to 45,000 clones, roughly 84% found once. The sample consisted of peripheral blood. Receptor source: a man aged 60 to 75 with active COVID-19.

The genes are TRBV29-1 and TRBJ2-1; maybe TRBD1 (6 bases). The V gene's germline CDR1 is SQVTM and CDR2 ANQGSEA. Trimming stripped 7 bases from V and 9 bases from J, with 16 bases between. The CDR3 is 12 residues long. The CDR3 is CSASLVGGEQFF. The CDR3, as DNA: TGCAGCGCCTCTCTGGTAGGGGGTGAGCAGTTCTTC.

V usage is TRBV19 and J usage is TRBJ2-7, with a possible D match to TRBD2 (5 bases). From germline, CDR1 is LNHDA and CDR2 SQIVND (reference sequence). The CDR3 loop spans 13 amino acids. V was clipped by 5 bases and J by 4 bases, with 12 bases between them. Here the CDR3 reads CASSARPGYEQYF. The CDR3 bases are TGTGCCAGTAGTGCGCGCCCGGGGTACGAGCAGTACTTC.

The rearrangement links TRBV5-1 to TRBJ2-1; 7 nucleotides match TRBD2. The junction had 7 bases not matched to a gene; V was cut back by 5 bases and J by 2 bases. The CDR3 runs to 15 residues. The V gene's germline CDR1 is SGHRS and CDR2 YFSETQ. The CDR3 sequence is CASRTQRETYNEQFF. The DNA of the CDR3 is TGCGCCAGCAGAACTCAGCGGGAAACCTACAATGAGCAGTTCTTC.

J is TRBJ2-2 and V is TRBV5-4, with 7 positions matching TRBD2. The CDR3 covers 15 residues. V lost 2 bases and J lost 4; bases outside the gene matches: 5. Germline V gene data show CDR1 as SGHNT and CDR2 as YYREEE (reference sequence). CDR3: CASSFYGGTTGELFF. The CDR3 DNA reads as TGTGCCAGCAGCTTTTACGGGGGGACCACCGGGGAGCTGTTTTTT.

This clone showed up just once. The chain uses TRBV7-2 and TRBJ2-7; TRBD2 matches at 7 bases. Germline-derived CDR1 and CDR2 are SGHTA and FQGNSA. The CDR3 covers 18 residues. V lost 0 bases to trimming and J lost 0 bases; unmatched junction nucleotides: 11. The CDR3: CASSLAASGDTISYEQYF. The CDR3 DNA is TGTGCCAGCAGCTTAGCGGCTAGCGGAGATACTATCTCCTACGAGCAGTACTTC. Full variable domain (missing parts from reference TRBV7-2 and TRBJ2-7): GAGVSQSPSNKVTEKGKDVELRCDPISGHTALYWYRQSLGQGLEFLIYFQGNSAPDKSGLPSDRFSAERTGGSVSTLTIQRTQQEDSAVYLCASSLAASGDTISYEQYFGPGTRLTVT.

This chain links TRBV15 with TRBJ2-1; D is uncertain. The CDR3 length is 13 residues. Per germline, CDR1 LNHNV and CDR2 YYDKDF (reference sequence). V dropped 11 bases and J dropped 3 bases, with 14 bases sitting between them. CDR3 protein: CASGQNLYNEQFF. DNA for the CDR3: TGTGCCTCTGGCCAGAACCTCTACAATGAGCAGTTCTTC.

The chain is built from TRBV7-3 and TRBJ2-1, with a possible D match to TRBD2 (6 bases). V was shortened by 5 bases and J by 8 bases, with 19 bases between the two germline ends. Germline lookup yields CDR1 SGHTA and CDR2 FQGTGA. This CDR3 contains 15 residues. DNA of the CDR3: TGTGCCAGCAGCCCCATGGGGGGAGAGTGGGATGAGCAGTTCTTC. Its protein is CASSPMGGEWDEQFF.

This chain links TRBV9 with TRBJ1-4, with 9 positions matching TRBD1. Germline values: CDR1 SGDLS, CDR2 YYNGEE. The CDR3 consists of 15 residues. V was clipped by 3 bases and J by 12 bases; unmatched bases: 12. DNA for the CDR3: TGTGCCAGCAGCGCTTCCGGGACAGGGTACGGTCAACTGTTTTTT. This encodes CASSASGTGYGQLFF.

This sequence joins TRBV5-1 and TRBJ1-4; D gene uncertain. The CDR3 runs to 15 residues. The V end lost 4 bases, the J end lost 7 bases, and 17 bases lay between the germline ends. Germline V gives CDR1 SGHRS, CDR2 YFSETQ. DNA of the CDR3: TGCGCCAGCAGCCAGGTTGGCAGTTCTATTGAAAAACTGTTTTTT. Translating it yields CASSQVGSSIEKLFF.

The chain combines TRBV3-1 (or the pseudogene TRBV3-2) with TRBJ1-4; D ambiguous. Germline CDR1 LGHDT, CDR2 YNNKEL (reference sequence). V lost 0 bases, J lost 17 bases, and 16 bases lay in between. The CDR3 totals 13 residues. The CDR3 region has the DNA TGTGCCAGCAGCCAAGAGCGATGGGGAGGTCTCTTTTTT. Translation: CASSQERWGGLFF.

This chain connects TRBV19 to TRBJ1-4, with TRBD1 matching 8 bases. V gave up 5 bases and J gave up 8 bases; unmatched junction bases: 7. CDR3 size: 14 residues. The germline V gene encodes CDR1 LNHDA and CDR2 SQIVND (reference sequence). CDR3 bases: TGTGCCAGTAGTGGCGGACAGGGTTGGGAAAAACTGTTTTTT. Translating gives CASSGGQGWEKLFF.

The chain employs TRBV5-1 and TRBJ2-3; possible D gene TRBD2, 5 bases. Germline CDR1 and CDR2: SGHRS and YFSETQ. Trimming removed 1 base at V and 3 bases at J, with 6 bases between. This CDR3 is built from 13 residues. CDR3 sequence: CASSLSGTDTQYF. CDR3 bases: TGCGCCAGCAGCTTGTCGGGAACAGATACGCAGTATTTT. Based on the CDR3 plus reference TRBV5-1 and TRBJ2-3, the full variable domain is KAGVTQTPRYLIKTRGQQVTLSCSPISGHRSVSWYQQTPGQGLQFLFEYFSETQRNKGNFPGRFSGRQFSNSRSEMNVSTLELGDSALYLCASSLSGTDTQYFGPGTRLTVL.

J is TRBJ2-3 and V is TRBV7-2, with TRBD2 identical over 9 bases. Germline loops: CDR1 SGHTA, CDR2 FQGNSA. CDR3 length: 19 amino acids. V lost 1 base, J lost 0 bases, and 11 bases stayed unmatched. The CDR3: CASSLEGLAGQSSTDTQYF. The CDR3 bases are TGTGCCAGCAGCTTAGAAGGGCTAGCGGGACAATCTAGCACAGATACGCAGTATTTT.

The chain has TRBV7-9 and TRBJ2-7; 7 positions agree with TRBD1. V lost 5 bases and J lost 0; bases outside the gene matches: 7. Germline V gene data show CDR1 as SEHNR and CDR2 as FQNEAQ (reference sequence). The CDR3 length is 15 residues. The CDR3 DNA reads TGTGCCAGCAGCCCCACAGGGGATCTCTCCTACGAGCAGTACTTC. This gives the protein CASSPTGDLSYEQYF.

V usage is TRBV29-1 and J usage is TRBJ1-1; D is unresolved. CDR1 is SQVTM and CDR2 is ANQGSEA in the germline V gene. Deletions cut 6 bases from V and 5 bases from J, with 19 bases between. The CDR3 has 14 residues. CDR3 protein: CSVGLWNLGTEAFF. The CDR3 DNA reads TGCAGCGTAGGACTATGGAATTTGGGGACTGAAGCTTTCTTT.

The chain recombines TRBV18 with TRBJ2-1; 9 bases map to TRBD2. Germline V gives CDR1 KGHSH, CDR2 LQKENI. V shed 2 bases and J 7 bases; nucleotides not matched to a gene: 9. The CDR3 consists of 16 residues. The CDR3: CASSPNLAGVGNEQFF. The CDR3 nucleotides are TGTGCCAGCTCACCAAACTTAGCGGGAGTCGGTAATGAGCAGTTCTTC.

V is TRBV7-9 and J is TRBJ1-4, with 7 bases that match TRBD1. CDR1 and CDR2 (germline): SEHNR, FQNEAQ (reference sequence). V lost 1 base to trimming and J lost 7 bases; unmatched junction nucleotides: 6. The CDR3 has 15 residues. CDR3 loop: CASSLGVTGAEKLFF. CDR3 DNA sequence: TGTGCCAGCAGCTTAGGGGTTACAGGGGCTGAAAAACTGTTTTTT.

The chain couples TRBV6-1 to TRBJ2-3, with TRBD2 matching 9 bases. The V and J ends lost 4 bases and 0 bases, in that order; junction bases with no gene match: 5. Germline V lookup: CDR1 MNHNS, CDR2 SASEGT. The CDR3 is made up of 16 amino acids. The CDR3 DNA is TGTGCCAGCAGTGCGCTAGCGGGACAGAGCACAGATACGCAGTATTTT. As protein: CASSALAGQSTDTQYF.

DNA of the CDR3: TGTGCCAGCAGCAAAACTCCAGGGAACACCGGGGAGCTGTTTTTT. It specifies CASSKTPGNTGELFF. V gene TRBV7-2 combines with J gene TRBJ2-2; D is uncertain. The V gene lost 5 bases and the J gene lost 1 base, with 11 bases spanning the gap. Looked up from germline, CDR1 is SGHTA and CDR2 is FQGNSA. This CDR3 has 15 residues.

The CDR3: CASSIGLAGGLYNEQFF. CDR3 sequence (DNA): TGTGCCAGTAGTATCGGTCTAGCGGGAGGATTGTACAATGAGCAGTTCTTC. This chain uses TRBV19 with TRBJ2-1, with 11 positions matching TRBD2. V lost 3 bases to trimming and J lost 4 bases; unmatched junction nucleotides: 8. CDR1 is LNHDA, CDR2 SQIVND, per germline (reference sequence). CDR3 length equals 17 residues.

The chain carries TRBV28 and TRBJ1-1, with a weak D call TRBD1 (6 bases). V lost 3 bases to trimming and J lost 4 bases, with 18 bases between them. This CDR3 contains 16 residues. Germline V gene sequence: CDR1 MDHEN, CDR2 SYDVKM. The CDR3 is CASSFVLSLGGTEAFF. CDR3 sequence (DNA): TGTGCCAGCAGTTTTGTCCTCTCCCTAGGGGGCACTGAAGCTTTCTTT. Variable domain in full (rest from reference TRBV28 and TRBJ1-1): DVKVTQSSRYLVKRTGEKVFLECVQDMDHENMFWYRQDPGLGLRLIYFSYDVKMKEKGDIPEGYSVSREKKERFSLILESASTNQTSMYLCASSFVLSLGGTEAFFGQGTRLTVV.

The V and J genes are TRBV6-5 and TRBJ2-1, with D perhaps matching TRBD1 (6 bases). CDR1 and CDR2 (germline): MNHEY, SVGAGI. The CDR3 is 15 residues long. V lost 7 bases, J lost 4 bases, and 17 bases lay in between. The CDR3: CASTQTGTLYNEQFF. CDR3 nucleotide sequence: TGTGCCAGCACCCAGACAGGTACACTTTACAATGAGCAGTTCTTC.

This clone was seen more than once but under ten times. V and J are TRBV10-3 and TRBJ1-1; weak D call: TRBD1 (6 bases). Germline CDR1 is ENHRY and CDR2 is SYGVKD. V was trimmed by 6 bases and J by 0 bases, leaving 11 bases between them. The CDR3 extends over 14 amino acids. CDR3 DNA sequence: TGTGCCATCAGCCCTGGACAGATGAACACTGAAGCTTTCTTT. This codes for CAISPGQMNTEAFF.

This clone was seen a single time. The rearrangement joins TRBV30 to TRBJ1-1, with D possibly TRBD1 on 5 matching bases. This CDR3 contains 14 residues. The germline V and J ends were trimmed by 4 bases and 1 base, with 13 bases remaining between them. Per germline, CDR1 GTSNPN and CDR2 SVGIG (reference sequence). The CDR3 spells CAWTKGSGNTEAFF. CDR3 nucleotides: TGTGCCTGGACCAAGGGGTCAGGGAACACTGAAGCTTTCTTT.

V usage is TRBV7-2 and J usage is TRBJ1-5; perhaps TRBD1 as D (5 bases). Germline V gives CDR1 SGHTA, CDR2 FQGNSA. V was clipped by 1 base and J by 3 bases, with 7 bases between them. The CDR3 length is 14 residues. The CDR3 sequence is CASSLGQTNQPQHF. The CDR3 DNA reads as TGTGCCAGCAGCTTAGGACAGACCAATCAGCCCCAGCATTTT.